The clone carrying this T cell receptor beta chain appeared a few times. The antigen is not known. Trimming removed 6 bases at V and 8 bases at J, with 11 bases between. Germline CDR1 and CDR2: MNHEY and SVGAGI. This CDR3 spans 13 amino acids. This record belongs to a study of cytomegalovirus exposure and HLA in healthy donors. Study-level results: In a later analysis, HLA-C alleles had the fewest associated TCRs, DRB1 alleles the most. A later analysis reportedly found that, within productive TCRs, an Asian-associated ancestry cluster had fewer N-insertions than the mean observed across the approximately 660 donors. The authors excluded some V segments, including TRBV6-2 and TRBV6-3, as indistinguishable. Sequencing had likely introduced a cluster of highly shared sequence variants as an artifact.

The PCR employed 60 Vbeta primers together with 13 Jbeta primers. Measured with immunoSEQ multiplex PCR; TCRdb has only the in-frame clones, and not every one. The sample holds 110,000 or so clones, 69% seen once. The TCR originated in a woman aged 70-85 years in good health and CMV-seropositive. The sequencing sample was made of PBMCs. The chain has TRBV6-5 and TRBJ1-6, with unresolved D. The CDR3 region has the DNA TGTGCCAGCAGCCTGGGCCGTTATTCACCCCTCCACTTT. This encodes CASSLGRYSPLHF.